This T cell receptor beta chain emerged from a study of OX40 agonist ivuxolimab in advanced cancers. Turning to the study itself: Patients were treated with ivuxolimab, an agonistic anti-OX40 (CD134) antibody. One patient with hepatocellular carcinoma and two with cutaneous melanoma, three in all, had partial responses.

The CDR3 consists of 15 residues. Looked up from germline, CDR1 is MNHNS and CDR2 is SASEGT. V lost 6 bases, J lost 3 bases, and 8 bases stayed unmatched. Only one count was recorded for this clone. Its antigen is undetermined. Study-wide findings and caveats: CD8+ T cells (on average) carried more expanded clones than CD4+ T cells. Patients who responded partially at 0.1-3.0 mg/kg showed clonal expansion ranking among the lowest.

The protocol was immunoSEQ multiplex PCR, while the TCRdb copy is restricted to in-frame clones and leaves out a portion. The sample has about 70,000 clones, around 90% seen once. Sequenced material: CD4+ or CD8+ T cells sorted from blood, taken in a trial of the OX40 agonist ivuxolimab. The chain recombines TRBV6-1 with TRBJ2-7; 10 bases fit TRBD1. This sequence was found in an adult with an advanced solid tumor such as melanoma, head and neck, liver or kidney cancer. This chain's CDR3 is CASRTGGAKNYEQYF. CDR3 nucleotides: TGTGCCAGCAGGACAGGGGGCGCGAAAAACTACGAGCAGTACTTC.